This is a list of T cell receptor beta chains from one sample in a study of cytotoxic CD8 clonotypes in ibrutinib-treated CLL. TCRdb keeps only in-frame clones here, not all; method: immunoSEQ multiplex PCR. The sample holds hundreds of thousands of clones, 70% seen once. Material: PBMCs, obtained after 24 months of ibrutinib treatment. These receptor sequences come from a human donor with chronic lymphocytic leukemia. The CDR3 runs from the conserved cysteine through the conserved F or W. The D gene is left open where the match is weak. Only part of the rows carry a size: once, few, many, or a class if the clone is expanded.

size,D,V,J,CDR3,DNA
.,TRBD2,TRBV18,TRBJ2-5,CASSPGGQETQYF,TGTGCCAGCTCTCCGGGGGGCCAAGAGACCCAGTACTTC
.,TRBD2,TRBV18,TRBJ2-7,CASSHTSGSTYEQYF,TGTGCCAGCTCTCACACTAGCGGTTCTACCTACGAGCAGTACTTC
.,TRBD1,TRBV4-2,TRBJ1-4,CASSPRTGVEKLFF,TGTGCCAGCAGCCCCCGGACAGGGGTTGAAAAACTGTTTTTT
.,.,TRBV18,TRBJ1-4,CASSPDGVNEKLFF,TGTGCCAGCTCACCGGACGGGGTAAATGAAAAACTGTTTTTT
.,.,TRBV7-2,TRBJ2-5,CASSLGGGILQETQYF,TGTGCCAGCAGCTTAGGAGGCGGAATCCTCCAAGAGACCCAGTACTTC
few,.,TRBV6-6,TRBJ1-2,CASTWGQAEHGYTF,TGTGCCAGCACCTGGGGACAAGCTGAACATGGCTACACCTTC
.,.,TRBV5-1,TRBJ1-4,CASSFSTGGEKLFF,TGCGCCAGCAGCTTTTCAACCGGTGGTGAAAAACTGTTTTTT
.,TRBD1,TRBV29-1,TRBJ2-7,CSVEAPGRQGAVYEQYF,TGCAGCGTTGAAGCACCGGGACGGCAGGGGGCAGTCTACGAGCAGTACTTC
.,TRBD1,TRBV29-1,TRBJ1-2,CSVRQGATNGAYGYTF,TGCAGCGTTCGGCAGGGGGCCACCAACGGTGCTTATGGCTACACCTTC
.,.,TRBV7-6,TRBJ2-3,CASSLTGPYTDTQYF,TGTGCCAGCAGCTTGACAGGTCCCTACACAGATACGCAGTATTTT
.,.,TRBV29-1,TRBJ2-7,CSVGTDTYEQYF,TGCAGCGTTGGTACCGATACCTACGAGCAGTACTTC
.,.,TRBV9,TRBJ2-1,CASSGIGTQPEQFF,TGTGCCAGCAGCGGGATAGGGACTCAGCCTGAGCAGTTCTTC
.,.,TRBV18,TRBJ2-7,CASSPPGTPIEQYF,TGTGCCAGCTCACCACCCGGGACCCCGATTGAGCAGTACTTC
.,.,TRBV11-2,TRBJ1-1,CASRRPFATEAFF,TGTGCCAGCAGACGCCCCTTCGCCACTGAAGCTTTCTTT
.,.,TRBV28,TRBJ2-1,CASSLQGTGVKFF,TGTGCCAGCAGTTTACAGGGTACGGGAGTTAAGTTCTTC
.,.,TRBV28,TRBJ2-1,CASSPINEQFF,TGTGCCAGCAGTCCTATTAATGAGCAGTTCTTC
.,.,TRBV7-3,TRBJ2-2,CASSPRPANTGELFF,TGTGCCAGCAGCCCACGGCCGGCGAACACCGGGGAGCTGTTTTTT
.,.,TRBV6-5,TRBJ2-6,CASSYGGSGANVLTF,TGTGCCAGCAGTTACGGGGGGTCTGGGGCCAACGTCCTGACTTTC
.,TRBD2,TRBV28,TRBJ2-7,CASSSLASGSYEQYF,TGTGCCAGCAGTTCCCTGGCTAGCGGGAGTTACGAGCAGTACTTC
.,.,TRBV21-1,TRBJ2-7,CASPTVCEQYF,TGTGCCAGCCCCACGGTTTGTGAGCAGTACTTC
.,TRBD2,TRBV14,TRBJ2-1,CASSQARAGNLDEQFF,TGTGCCAGCAGCCAGGCCCGAGCGGGGAACTTGGATGAGCAGTTCTTC
.,TRBD2,TRBV11-3,TRBJ2-3,CASSASTSGRALDTQYF,TGTGCCAGCAGCGCAAGCACTAGCGGGAGGGCCTTAGATACGCAGTATTTT
.,.,TRBV28,TRBJ2-7,CASTPLGKTAYYEQYF,TGTGCCAGCACTCCCTTGGGGAAAACAGCCTACTACGAGCAGTACTTC
few,.,TRBV7-3,TRBJ2-1,CASLDQRSYNEQFF,TGTGCCAGCCTAGACCAGCGATCCTACAATGAGCAGTTCTTC
.,.,TRBV7-9,TRBJ2-2,CASSMEHTGELFF,TGTGCCAGCAGCATGGAACACACCGGGGAGCTGTTTTTT
.,TRBD1,TRBV2,TRBJ1-1,CASTGTGVAFF,TGTGCCAGCACGGGGACAGGGGTAGCTTTCTTT
.,.,TRBV7-3,TRBJ2-1,CASSLSYYNEQFF,TGTGCCAGCAGCTTATCCTATTACAATGAGCAGTTCTTC
.,.,TRBV28,TRBJ1-1,CASSFRGIQNTEAFF,TGTGCCAGCAGTTTTCGGGGGATTCAGAACACTGAAGCTTTCTTT
.,TRBD2,TRBV28,TRBJ2-2,CASSPIAGGGELFF,TGTGCCAGCAGTCCGATAGCGGGAGGAGGGGAGCTGTTTTTT
few,.,TRBV7-6,TRBJ2-3,CASSRGAGRADTQYF,TGTGCCAGCAGCCGGGGGGCGGGACGCGCAGATACGCAGTATTTT
.,TRBD1,TRBV9,TRBJ2-7,CASSPRRQGTYEQYF,TGTGCCAGCAGCCCTCGACGACAGGGTACCTACGAGCAGTACTTC
.,.,TRBV28,TRBJ1-1,CASSTPSGVAFF,TGTGCCAGCAGTACTCCCTCCGGGGTAGCTTTCTTT
.,TRBD1,TRBV27,TRBJ1-3,CASSSGQGGNTIYF,TGTGCCAGCAGTTCGGGACAGGGTGGAAACACCATATATTTT
few,.,TRBV25-1,TRBJ1-2,CAVWGGSNGYTF,TGTGCGGTATGGGGGGGATCCAATGGCTACACCTTC
.,.,TRBV29-1,TRBJ2-3,CSVRGQHSTDTQYF,TGCAGCGTTCGAGGACAGCATAGCACAGATACGCAGTATTTT